This T cell receptor beta chain is from a study of T cell changes during pregnancy in multiple sclerosis. This CDR3 region has 14 residues. Trimming cost V 2 bases and J 2 bases, with 7 bases left between them. The germline V gene encodes CDR1 MRHNA and CDR2 SNTAGT. Generated by immunoSEQ multiplex PCR, the TCRdb table keeps only in-frame clones and is missing some. The sample carries tens of thousands of clones, 94% recorded once. This clone was seen a handful of times. The chain combines TRBV6-4 with TRBJ1-5; no clear D gene. This clonotype originated in a female donor in good health, enrolled as a control in a pregnancy study. The material sequenced was peripheral blood, taken after pregnancy. DNA for the CDR3: TGTGCCAGCAGTGACCACGGAGGCAATCAGCCCCAGCATTTT. Translation: CASSDHGGNQPQHF.